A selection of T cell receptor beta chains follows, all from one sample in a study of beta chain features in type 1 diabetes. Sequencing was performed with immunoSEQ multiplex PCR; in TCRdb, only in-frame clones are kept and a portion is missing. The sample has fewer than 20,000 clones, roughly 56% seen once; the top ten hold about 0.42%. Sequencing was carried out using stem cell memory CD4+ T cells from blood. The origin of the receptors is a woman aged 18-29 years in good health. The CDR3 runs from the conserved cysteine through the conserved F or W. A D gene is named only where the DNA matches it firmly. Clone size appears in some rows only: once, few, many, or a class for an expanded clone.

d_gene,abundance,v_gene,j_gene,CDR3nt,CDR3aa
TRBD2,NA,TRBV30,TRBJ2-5,TGTGCCTGGAGTGGACTAGCGGAGGATATGCTGAAGACCCAGTACTTC,CAWSGLAEDMLKTQYF
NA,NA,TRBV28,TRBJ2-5,TGTGCCAGCAGCCCCGACGCGGGAGAGACCCAGTACTTC,CASSPDAGETQYF
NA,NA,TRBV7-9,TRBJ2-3,TGTGCCAGCAGCTTAGGTTACACAGATACGCAGTATTTT,CASSLGYTDTQYF
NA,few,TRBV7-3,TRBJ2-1,TGTGCCAGCAGCCTGGACTTCAACTCCTACAATGAGCAGTTCTTC,CASSLDFNSYNEQFF
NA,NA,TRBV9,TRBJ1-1,TGTGCCAGCAGCGTAACAGGGACGTTGTTAACTGAAGCTTTCTTT,CASSVTGTLLTEAFF
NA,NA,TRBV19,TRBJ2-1,TGTGCCAGTAGTATAGGGCCGTTCGGGGAGCAGTTCTTC,CASSIGPFGEQFF
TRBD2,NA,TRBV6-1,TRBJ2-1,TGTGCCAGCAGTGCCGGACTAGCGGGGGTCTCCTACAATGAGCAGTTCTTC,CASSAGLAGVSYNEQFF
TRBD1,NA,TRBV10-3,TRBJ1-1,TGTGCCACCCAGGGGGCTTGGGACACTGAAGCTTTCTTT,CATQGAWDTEAFF
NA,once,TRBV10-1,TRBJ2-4,TGCGCCAGCAGTCCTTCAGGGTCGGGAAACATTCAGTACTTC,CASSPSGSGNIQYF
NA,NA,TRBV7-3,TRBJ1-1,TGTGCCAGCAGCTTAACGGGGGGGGGACGGGTCACTGAAGCTTTCTTT,CASSLTGGGRVTEAFF
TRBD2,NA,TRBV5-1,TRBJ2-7,TGCGCCAGCAGCTCAGCGGGAGATACCTACGAGCAGTACTTC,CASSSAGDTYEQYF
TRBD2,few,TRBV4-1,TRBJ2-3,TGCGCCAGCAGCCAAGAGAGCGGGGTTACGCAGTATTTT,CASSQESGVTQYF
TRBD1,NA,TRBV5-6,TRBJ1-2,TGTGCCAGCAGCCCCTCCGGGACAGGGGACACCTATGGCTACACCTTC,CASSPSGTGDTYGYTF
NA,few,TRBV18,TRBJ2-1,TGTGCCAGCTCACCAGCGCGAATATCGCGGGGTTACAATGAGCAGTTCTTC,CASSPARISRGYNEQFF
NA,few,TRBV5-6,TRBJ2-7,TGTGCCAGCAGTTTTCGCTCCACCGGGACTCCTATCTTCTACGAGCAGTACTTC,CASSFRSTGTPIFYEQYF
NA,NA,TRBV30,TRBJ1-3,TGTGCCTGGAGACAGGGACATCTCTCTGGAAACACCATATATTTT,CAWRQGHLSGNTIYF
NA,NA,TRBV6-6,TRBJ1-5,TGTGCCAGCAGTGAGGTGCAGGGATATCAGCCCCAGCATTTT,CASSEVQGYQPQHF
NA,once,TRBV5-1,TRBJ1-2,TGCGCCAGCAGCTTAGACAGGTTTTTTGGCTACACCTTC,CASSLDRFFGYTF
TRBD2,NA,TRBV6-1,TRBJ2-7,TGTGCCAGCACCCAGGGCGGGGGAGTCGAGCAGTACTTC,CASTQGGGVEQYF
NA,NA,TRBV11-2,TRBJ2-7,TGTGCCAGCCGGGGAGGAAAGTACGGGCAGTACTTC,CASRGGKYGQYF
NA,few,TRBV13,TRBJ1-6,TGTGCCAGCAGCCAGACCCGCGTGGCGGCCCTCCACTTT,CASSQTRVAALHF
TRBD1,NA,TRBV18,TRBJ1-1,TGTGCCAGCTCTGCAGGGGGCGCGACTGAAGCTTTCTTT,CASSAGGATEAFF
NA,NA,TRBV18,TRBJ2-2,TGTGCCAGCTCCCAATTGGGGGCCGGGGACACCGGGGAGCTGTTTTTT,CASSQLGAGDTGELFF
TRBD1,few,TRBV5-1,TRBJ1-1,TGCGCCAGCAGCTGGCGGGGACAGGGGGACACTGAAGCTTTCTTT,CASSWRGQGDTEAFF
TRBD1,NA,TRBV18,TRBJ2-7,TGTGCCAGCTCACCGACGGACAGGCCTGTCGAGCAGTACTTC,CASSPTDRPVEQYF
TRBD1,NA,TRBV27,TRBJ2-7,TGTGCCAGCAGTTTATCCTGGACAGGGTCATACGAGCAGTACTTC,CASSLSWTGSYEQYF
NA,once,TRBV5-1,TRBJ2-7,TGCGCCAGCAGCTTGGGTCACAAGGGGGACGAGCAGTACTTC,CASSLGHKGDEQYF
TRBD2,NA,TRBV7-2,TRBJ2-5,TGTGCCAGCAGCTCTACCCAGCGGGGGGGCCGGGAGACCCAGTACTTC,CASSSTQRGGRETQYF
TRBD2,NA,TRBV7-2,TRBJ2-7,TGTGCCAGCAGCTACTCTAGCGGGAGCTCCTACGAGCAGTACTTC,CASSYSSGSSYEQYF
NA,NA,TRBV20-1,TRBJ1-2,TGCAGTGTGTACGGGGAAGGTGGCTACACCTTC,CSVYGEGGYTF
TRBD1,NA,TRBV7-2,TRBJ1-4,TGTGCCAGCAGCTTGGACAGGGCTAATGAAAAACTGTTTTTT,CASSLDRANEKLFF
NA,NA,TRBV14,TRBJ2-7,TGTGCCAGCAGCCAAGGGACAGTGTATAAGCAGTACTTC,CASSQGTVYKQYF
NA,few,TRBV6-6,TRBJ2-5,TGTGCCAGCAGTACCAAAACAGGGTACGGGGAGACCCAGTACTTC,CASSTKTGYGETQYF
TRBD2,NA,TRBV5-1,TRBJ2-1,TGCGCCAGCAGCTTGGGTAGCGGGAGTCACAATGAGCAGTTCTTC,CASSLGSGSHNEQFF
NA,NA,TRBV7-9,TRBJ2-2,TGTGCCAGCAGCCTAGGCGAAGGGGGGGACACCGGGGAGCTGTTTTTT,CASSLGEGGDTGELFF
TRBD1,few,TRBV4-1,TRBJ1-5,TGCGCCAGCAGCTCCCGGACAGGCCTCAATCAGCCCCAGCATTTT,CASSSRTGLNQPQHF
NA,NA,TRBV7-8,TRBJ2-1,TGTGCCAGCAGCCTTCAAACTATTTTGGGTGAGCAGTTCTTC,CASSLQTILGEQFF
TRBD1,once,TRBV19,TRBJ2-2,TGTGCCAGTAGTATCCAGGACAGGGGGCCCACCGGGGAGCTGTTTTTT,CASSIQDRGPTGELFF
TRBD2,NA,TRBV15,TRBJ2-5,TGTGCCACCAGCCGGACTAGCGGGTTTGGGGAGACCCAGTACTTC,CATSRTSGFGETQYF
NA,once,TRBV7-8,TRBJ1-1,TGTGCCAGCAGCCCAGGGTCAGGGCGCGCTGAAGCTTTCTTT,CASSPGSGRAEAFF
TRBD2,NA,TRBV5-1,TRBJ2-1,TGCGCCAGCAGCTTGGGACTAGCGGGGTCCCTAGGGGTCAATGAGCAGTTCTTC,CASSLGLAGSLGVNEQFF
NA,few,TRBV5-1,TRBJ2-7,TGCGCCAGCAGCTTGGATCCCCAGGGCTCACCCTACGAGCAGTACTTC,CASSLDPQGSPYEQYF
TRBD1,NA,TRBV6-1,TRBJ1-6,TGTGCCAGCACCGCTGCAGGGGGCGGTAATTCACCCCTCCACTTT,CASTAAGGGNSPLHF
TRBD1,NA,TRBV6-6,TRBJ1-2,TGTGCCAGCAGTCGACAGGGTCCTAACTATGGCTACACCTTC,CASSRQGPNYGYTF
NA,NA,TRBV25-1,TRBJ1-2,TGTGCCAGCAGTGAGGCCTATGGCTACACCTTC,CASSEAYGYTF
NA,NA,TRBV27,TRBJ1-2,TGTGCCAGCAGTTCCCGACAGGCTAACTATGGCTACACCTTC,CASSSRQANYGYTF
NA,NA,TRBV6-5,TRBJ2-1,TGTGCCAGCAGTTACGGGGCTTCCTCCTACAATGAGCAGTTCTTC,CASSYGASSYNEQFF
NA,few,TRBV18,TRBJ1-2,TGTGCCAGCTCCCCTCGGTCTGAGGCCTATGGCTACACCTTC,CASSPRSEAYGYTF
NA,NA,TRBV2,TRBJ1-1,TGTGCCAGCAGAGGTATACAGGGATCGAACACTGAAGCTTTCTTT,CASRGIQGSNTEAFF
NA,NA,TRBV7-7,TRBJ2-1,TGTGCCAGCAGCTTGGTGACAGGTACCAATGAGCAGTTCTTC,CASSLVTGTNEQFF
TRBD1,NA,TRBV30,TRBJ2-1,TGTGCCTGGAGTGTACGTGCTAGGGACAGGAATAACAATGAGCAGTTCTTC,CAWSVRARDRNNNEQFF
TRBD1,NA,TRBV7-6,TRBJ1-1,TGTGCCAGCAGGCCACAGGGGGCCACTGAAGCTTTCTTT,CASRPQGATEAFF
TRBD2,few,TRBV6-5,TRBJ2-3,TGTGCCAGCACCCCCCGGACTAGAGGGGCAGATACGCAGTATTTT,CASTPRTRGADTQYF
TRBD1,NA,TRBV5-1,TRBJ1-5,TGCGCCAGCCGGGACAGGGAAGATCAGCCCCAGCATTTT,CASRDREDQPQHF
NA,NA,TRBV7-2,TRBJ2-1,TGTGCCAGCAGCTTAGGCCGGGAGCAGTTCTTC,CASSLGREQFF
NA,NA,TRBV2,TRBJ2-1,TGTGCCAGCAGTGCAGGGGCCCAGGCCTCTGAGCAGTTCTTC,CASSAGAQASEQFF
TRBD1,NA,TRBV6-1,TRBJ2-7,TGTGCCAGCAGGCAGGGGGCTTACTCCTACGAGCAGTACTTC,CASRQGAYSYEQYF
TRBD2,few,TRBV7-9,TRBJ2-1,TGTGCCAGCAGCTTAAGCCTAGCGGATTCCTACAATGAGCAGTTCTTC,CASSLSLADSYNEQFF
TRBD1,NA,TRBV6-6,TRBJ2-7,TGTGCCAGCAATGACAGGGGTTCGTCCTACGAGCAGTACTTC,CASNDRGSSYEQYF